These 22 T cell receptor beta chains originate from one sample sequenced in a study of blood T cell repertoires in COVID-19. Using immunoSEQ multiplex PCR, the repertoire was profiled, and TCRdb retains in-frame clones only, with some absent. The table records 110,000 to 150,000 clones, 84% of them present only once. Sequenced sample: PBMCs or T cells enriched from blood (not recorded which). Receptors originate from a middle-aged man with acute COVID-19.

This chain connects TRBV5-1 to TRBJ1-2; 8 bases agree with TRBD1. Germline V lookup: CDR1 SGHRS, CDR2 YFSETQ. J was trimmed by 4 bases and V by 0 bases; bases with no gene match: 8. CDR3 length: 16 residues. In nucleotides, the CDR3 is TGCGCCAGCAGCTTGGAGGCAGGGGGCGAGGCCTATGGCTACACCTTC. As protein: CASSLEAGGEAYGYTF.

Concerning this clone: The sample has other DNA sequences that encode this CDR3 too. The rearrangement uses TRBV20-1 and TRBJ2-3; D call uncertain. V shed 3 bases and J shed 6 bases, with 4 bases lying between them. The CDR3 is made up of 10 amino acids. Germline V lookup: CDR1 DFQATT, CDR2 SNEGSKA (reference sequence). This CDR3 reads CSASSDTQYF. The CDR3 nucleotides are TGCAGTGCTAGCTCCGATACGCAGTATTTT.

The V and J genes are TRBV7-2 and TRBJ2-7, with 8 bases that match TRBD2. Germline V CDR1 and CDR2: SGHTA, FQGNSA. Germline trimming cut 2 bases from V and 3 bases from J; bases unmatched to any gene: 6. The CDR3 spans 15 residues. CDR3 bases: TGTGCCAGCAGCTTATGGGGTCGGGGGGGCTACGAGCAGTACTTC. As protein: CASSLWGRGGYEQYF.

The chain carries TRBV9 and TRBJ2-7; 7 positions agree with TRBD1. The CDR3 is made up of 14 amino acids. CDR1 is SGDLS and CDR2 is YYNGEE in the germline V gene. J gave up 2 bases and V 4 bases, and 6 bases lay outside the gene matches. The CDR3 reads CASSPRDSPYEQYF. The CDR3 nucleotides read TGTGCCAGCAGCCCACGGGACAGTCCCTACGAGCAGTACTTC.

This chain joins TRBV5-1 and TRBJ1-4; TRBD1 matches at 7 bases. CDR3 length: 17 amino acids. Germline CDR1 reads SGHRS; CDR2 reads YFSETQ. Trimming took 4 bases from V and 6 from J; bases not matched to a gene: 15. The CDR3 sequence is CASSNRGLGNFDEKLFF. As DNA, the CDR3 is TGCGCCAGCAGCAACAGGGGATTAGGCAACTTTGATGAAAAACTGTTTTTT. Filled out from reference TRBV5-1 and TRBJ1-4, the complete variable domain reads KAGVTQTPRYLIKTRGQQVTLSCSPISGHRSVSWYQQTPGQGLQFLFEYFSETQRNKGNFPGRFSGRQFSNSRSEMNVSTLELGDSALYLCASSNRGLGNFDEKLFFGSGTQLSVL.

The genes are TRBV4-1 and TRBJ2-5, with a weak D call TRBD2 (5 bases). The CDR3 extends over 17 amino acids. Germline V CDR1 and CDR2: MGHRA, YSYEKL. With 0 bases removed from V and 2 bases from J, the gap between germline ends came to 16 bases. Written as DNA, the CDR3 is TGCGCCAGCAGCCAAGATGGTTCTGACTATAGTCAAGAGACCCAGTACTTC. Translation: CASSQDGSDYSQETQYF.

The rearrangement links TRBV2 to TRBJ2-1, with D perhaps matching TRBD1 (5 bases). Germline V gene sequence: CDR1 SNHLY, CDR2 FYNNEI. CDR3 length: 12 amino acids. V lost 6 bases and J 8 bases, leaving 11 bases between the germline ends. The CDR3 coding sequence is TGTGCCAGCAGGACAAGGGGTTATGAGCAGTTCTTC. Protein: CASRTRGYEQFF. Full variable domain (remainder filled in from reference TRBV2 and TRBJ2-1): EPEVTQTPSHQVTQMGQEVILRCVPISNHLYFYWYRQILGQKVEFLVSFYNNEISEKSEIFDDQFSVERPDGSNFTLKIRSTKLEDSAMYFCASRTRGYEQFFGPGTRLTVL.

The chain links TRBV5-5 to TRBJ2-1; 9 bases match TRBD2. In germline, CDR1 is SGHKS, CDR2 YYEKEE (reference sequence). The CDR3 extends over 13 amino acids. J lost 14 bases, V lost 2 bases, and 8 bases had no gene match. CDR3 nucleotides: TGTGCCAGCAGCTTACTATTGCGGGAGGGGGAGTTCTTC. As protein: CASSLLLREGEFF.

This clone has just a few counts. CDR3 residues: CASSYSSFTEAFF. In nucleotides, the CDR3 is TGTGCCAGCAGTTACTCTTCGTTCACTGAAGCTTTCTTT. The chain is built from TRBV6-5 and TRBJ1-1; D unclear. The CDR3 consists of 13 residues. Between the trimmed V and J ends, which lost 0 bases and 4 bases, there was a span of 6 bases. CDR1 and CDR2 from the germline V gene are MNHEY and SVGAGI.

The chain uses TRBV19 and TRBJ1-1, with D possibly TRBD1 on 6 matching bases. The CDR3 has 13 amino acids. Germline CDR1 and CDR2: LNHDA and SQIVND (reference sequence). The V gene lost 5 bases and the J gene lost 5 bases, with 12 bases spanning the gap. The CDR3 protein is CASSEGVRTEAFF. The CDR3 region has the DNA TGTGCCAGTAGTGAGGGGGTGAGAACTGAAGCTTTCTTT.

The chain is built from TRBV7-2 and TRBJ2-5; TRBD2 matches 8 bases. The J segment lost 9 bases and the V segment lost 3 bases, leaving 9 bases of the junction unmatched. The CDR3 contains 14 residues. Per the germline V gene, CDR1 is SGHTA and CDR2 is FQGNSA. The CDR3 nucleotides read TGTGCCAGCAGCTTCAAATTCCTCGGGGGGGCCCAGTACTTC. This translates into CASSFKFLGGAQYF.

The genes are TRBV7-2 and TRBJ1-5; tentative D call: TRBD1 (5 bases). Trimming removed 6 bases from V and 1 base from J, with 13 bases in between. The CDR3 is 15 amino acids. CDR1 is SGHTA and CDR2 is FQGNSA in the germline V gene. CDR3 in amino acids: CASSYDSASNQPQHF. In nucleotides, the CDR3 is TGTGCCAGCAGTTACGACAGCGCCAGCAATCAGCCCCAGCATTTT. Variable domain in full (rest from reference TRBV7-2 and TRBJ1-5): GAGVSQSPSNKVTEKGKDVELRCDPISGHTALYWYRQSLGQGLEFLIYFQGNSAPDKSGLPSDRFSAERTGGSVSTLTIQRTQQEDSAVYLCASSYDSASNQPQHFGDGTRLSIL.

This chain links TRBV3-1 (or the pseudogene TRBV3-2) with TRBJ2-5, with 7 bases identical to TRBD2. The CDR3 is 15 residues long. J lost 2 bases, V lost 4 bases, and 7 bases had no gene match. Per the germline V gene, CDR1 is LGHDT and CDR2 is YNNKEL (reference sequence). The CDR3 DNA sequence: TGTGCCAGCAGCCCGCTAGCGGCCTATCAAGAGACCCAGTACTTC. Translating it yields CASSPLAAYQETQYF.

This clone appeared a single time. The chain employs TRBV11-3 and TRBJ2-5; maybe TRBD1 (5 bases). This CDR3 has 14 residues. Trimming removed 2 bases at V and 4 bases at J, with 11 bases between. Germline CDR1 and CDR2: SGHNT and YENEEA. CDR3 bases: TGTGCCAGCAGCTTAAACTCAGGGCGAGAGACCCAGTACTTC. This sequence encodes CASSLNSGRETQYF.

This rearrangement joins TRBV11-2 to TRBJ2-5, with a tentative D call TRBD1 (6 bases). V was clipped by 7 bases and J by 0 bases, with 21 bases between them. The CDR3 is 17 residues long. Looked up from germline, CDR1 is SGHAT and CDR2 is FQNNGV. CDR3 nucleotides: TGTGCCAGCACCAAGCTTCTGACCGGGACACACCAAGAGACCCAGTACTTC. As protein: CASTKLLTGTHQETQYF.

The CDR3 region is CASSLRLSSYEQYF. CDR3 coding DNA: TGTGCCAGCAGCTTAAGACTGTCCTCCTACGAGCAGTACTTC. The V call is TRBV7-2, the J call TRBJ2-7; no reliable D call. The V and J ends lost 2 bases and 0 bases respectively, with 8 bases between them. This CDR3 has 14 residues. Germline loops: CDR1 SGHTA, CDR2 FQGNSA.

The V gene is TRBV12-5, the J gene TRBJ2-1, with D perhaps TRBD1 (6 bases). Germline CDR1 reads LGHNT; CDR2 reads FRNRAP. The V end was cut by 6 bases, the J end by 6 bases, with 12 bases between. CDR3 length equals 13 residues. For the CDR3, the DNA is TGTGCTAGTGGAACCGGGACAATCAATGAGCAGTTCTTC. Encoded protein: CASGTGTINEQFF.

The CDR3 sequence: CASSFDRGTGELFF. CDR3 bases: TGTGCCAGCAGCTTTGACAGGGGTACCGGGGAGCTGTTTTTT. This chain uses TRBV7-2 with TRBJ2-2, with TRBD1 matching over 8 bases. The CDR3 runs 14 residues. The germline V gene has CDR1 SGHTA and CDR2 FQGNSA. V lost 3 bases and J lost 5; bases outside the gene matches: 2.

The chain links TRBV7-2 to TRBJ2-1; 11 positions agree with TRBD2. V shed 5 bases and J 3 bases; nucleotides not matched to a gene: 6. The CDR3 consists of 16 residues. Germline values: CDR1 SGHTA, CDR2 FQGNSA. This CDR3 is CASSQEGTSGYNEQFF. CDR3 coding DNA: TGTGCCAGCAGCCAGGAGGGGACTAGCGGCTACAATGAGCAGTTCTTC. Full variable domain (remainder filled in from reference TRBV7-2 and TRBJ2-1): GAGVSQSPSNKVTEKGKDVELRCDPISGHTALYWYRQSLGQGLEFLIYFQGNSAPDKSGLPSDRFSAERTGGSVSTLTIQRTQQEDSAVYLCASSQEGTSGYNEQFFGPGTRLTVL.

The rearrangement uses TRBV28 and TRBJ2-3; TRBD2 agrees at 8 bases. J lost 3 bases, V lost 6 bases, and 8 bases had no gene match. The CDR3 length is 15 residues. CDR1 is MDHEN, CDR2 SYDVKM, per germline. CDR3 in DNA: TGTGCCAGCAGGAGGGAAAGCGGGGGAACAGATACGCAGTATTTT. As protein: CASRRESGGTDTQYF.

The chain couples TRBV5-1 to TRBJ2-5, with D unclear. CDR3 size: 12 residues. The germline V gene has CDR1 SGHRS and CDR2 YFSETQ. V dropped 7 bases and J dropped 11 bases, with 18 bases sitting between them. In DNA, the CDR3 is TGCGCCAGCCCTCCCCGGTCGGGTTCTCAGTACTTC. Translation: CASPPRSGSQYF.

The rearrangement uses TRBV6-5 and TRBJ2-1; D uncertain. CDR3 length: 13 amino acids. Germline V CDR1 and CDR2: MNHEY, SVGAGI. V lost 4 bases and J lost 2, with 6 bases in between. CDR3 loop: CASSSSAYNEQFF. CDR3 in DNA: TGTGCCAGCAGTTCAAGCGCCTACAATGAGCAGTTCTTC.